The 16 T cell receptor beta chains below all came from one sample that was sequenced in a study of T cells in Graves' hyperthyroidism and ophthalmopathy. Template material for amplifying TCR beta CDR3 regions consisted of RNA transcripts. The study used the HTBI primer set for a first-round RT-PCR of the TCR CDR3. TCRdb ran MiXCR on the multiplex PCR reads and lists one entry per CDR3 protein. The sample holds hundreds of thousands of distinct CDR3 sequences, roughly 20% seen once. The specimen sequenced was blood. Receptor source: a woman in her forties or fifties with Graves' hyperthyroidism that later progressed to Graves' ophthalmopathy.

This clonotype was found many times. V is TRBV20-1 and J is TRBJ2-5, with D unresolved. Germline loops: CDR1 DFQATT, CDR2 SNEGSKA (reference sequence). The V and J ends lost 5 bases and 7 bases respectively, with 17 bases between them. There are 13 residues in the CDR3. The CDR3: CSAQSYYILTQYF. In DNA, the CDR3 is TGCAGTGCTCAATCTTATTACATCTTGACCCAGTACTTC.

Ten or more counts support this clonotype. The CDR3 protein is CSVELGRGGPNEQFF. The CDR3 DNA reads as TGCAGCGTTGAGCTAGGGCGGGGGGGCCCGAATGAGCAGTTCTTC. V usage is TRBV29-1 and J usage is TRBJ2-1; 9 positions agree with TRBD2. The germline V gene has CDR1 SQVTM and CDR2 ANQGSEA. The CDR3 consists of 15 residues. With V trimmed by 3 bases and J by 7 bases, 10 bases remained unmatched.

This clonotype was observed many times. The chain links TRBV15 to TRBJ2-5; unclear D gene. The CDR3 has 14 amino acids. CDR1 is LNHNV and CDR2 is YYDKDF in the germline V gene (reference sequence). V gave up 0 bases and J gave up 9 bases, with 14 bases separating them. The CDR3 spells CATSRDRVSSAQYF. In DNA, the CDR3 is TGTGCCACCAGCAGAGATAGGGTTTCATCGGCCCAGTACTTC.

Ten or more counts support this clonotype. The chain links TRBV19 to TRBJ1-1, with D unresolved. Germline V CDR1 and CDR2: LNHDA, SQIVND (reference sequence). The CDR3 covers 14 residues. The V end was cut by 4 bases, the J end by 0 bases, with 9 bases between. Here the CDR3 reads CASSRGRMNTEAFF. CDR3 DNA: TGTGCCAGTAGTAGAGGGCGGATGAACACTGAAGCTTTCTTT.

This clonotype showed up many times. The chain couples TRBV18 to TRBJ2-3, with a weak D call TRBD2 (5 bases). The CDR3 is 15 residues long. The ends were cut back, 3 bases at V and 4 bases at J, with 14 bases in the middle. Germline CDR1 KGHSH, CDR2 LQKENI. The CDR3, as DNA: TGTGCCAGCTCACCTATTTTCGGGGTAGCAGATACGCAGTATTTT. This sequence encodes CASSPIFGVADTQYF.

Concerning this clonotype itself: One end of the junction does not line up with germline, which may come from a read error. The V call is TRBV7-9, the J call TRBJ2-7; no clear D gene. The length of the CDR3 is 12 residues. CDR1 and CDR2 (germline): SEHNR, FQNEAQ (reference sequence). The CDR3 DNA reads as TGTGCCGGCAGCTTAGGGCCCTACGAGCAGTACTTC. Translation gives CAGSLGPYEQYF.

The chain links TRBV10-3 to TRBJ1-2; tentative D call: TRBD1 (5 bases). The ends were cut back, 4 bases at V and 9 bases at J, with 15 bases in the middle. Germline V gene lookup returns CDR1 ENHRY and CDR2 SYGVKD. The CDR3 consists of 13 residues. This CDR3 is CAISGVGGKSYTF. CDR3 sequence (DNA): TGTGCCATCAGTGGCGTCGGGGGTAAGAGCTACACCTTC.

This clonotype was found many times. The gene calls are TRBV20-1 and TRBJ2-3; the D gene is possibly TRBD1 (6 bases). The length of the CDR3 is 16 residues. V gave up 1 base and J gave up 0 bases, with 14 bases separating them. Germline loops: CDR1 DFQATT, CDR2 SNEGSKA (reference sequence). CDR3 DNA: TGCAGTGCTAGAGGTTCCAGGGGCACTAGCACAGATACGCAGTATTTT. As protein: CSARGSRGTSTDTQYF.

This clonotype was detected many times. This chain connects TRBV9 to TRBJ1-2, with D uncertain. Deletions cut 0 bases from V and 4 bases from J, with 10 bases between. The germline gives CDR1 SGDLS, CDR2 YYNGEE. The CDR3 is 14 amino acids. CDR3 sequence: CASSVVDGSYGYTF. CDR3 DNA sequence: TGTGCCAGCAGCGTAGTGGATGGAAGCTATGGCTACACCTTC. The variable domain in full, with the rest retrieved from reference TRBV9 and TRBJ1-2, is DSGVTQTPKHLITATGQRVTLRCSPRSGDLSVYWYQQSLDQGLQFLIQYYNGEERAKGNILERFSAQQFPDLHSELNLSSLELGDSALYFCASSVVDGSYGYTFGSGTRLTVV.

The CDR3: CATSREVLQNTGELFF. DNA for the CDR3: TGTGCCACCAGCAGAGAGGTTCTACAGAACACCGGGGAGCTGTTTTTT. The chain combines TRBV15 with TRBJ2-2; D is undetermined. Trimming took 0 bases from V and 1 from J, leaving 9 bases between them. Per the germline V gene, CDR1 is LNHNV and CDR2 is YYDKDF (reference sequence). The CDR3 totals 16 residues.

This clonotype was observed many times. This rearrangement joins TRBV18 to TRBJ2-7; D is possibly TRBD1 (6 bases). Germline V gene lookup returns CDR1 KGHSH and CDR2 LQKENI. The CDR3 loop spans 14 amino acids. With 1 base removed from V and 3 bases from J, the gap between germline ends came to 10 bases. Here the CDR3 DNA reads TGTGCCAGCTCACCACAGGGGGAGAACTACGAGCAGTACTTC. Its translation is CASSPQGENYEQYF. The whole variable domain, filled in from reference TRBV18 and TRBJ2-7, reads NAGVMQNPRHLVRRRGQEARLRCSPMKGHSHVYWYRQLPEEGLKFMVYLQKENIIDESGMPKERFSAEFPKEGPSILRIQQVVRGDSAAYFCASSPQGENYEQYFGPGTRLTVT.

With respect to this clonotype: One end of the junction is discordant with germline, which a read error may explain. The chain uses TRBV3-1 and TRBJ1-1; TRBD1 is a possible D gene (6 bases). Germline CDR1 LGHDT, CDR2 YNNKEL (reference sequence). CDR3 length: 14 amino acids. In DNA, the CDR3 is TGTGCCAGCAGCCAACGGCAGGGGAGCACTGGAGCTTTCTTT. Encoded protein: CASSQRQGSTGAFF.

This clonotype was seen more than once but under ten times. The junction departs from germline at one end; a sequencing error may be responsible. J is TRBJ1-4 and V is TRBV7-6; a possible D gene is TRBD1 (6 bases). Germline CDR1 and CDR2: SGHVS and FNYEAQ. The CDR3 is 15 amino acids. In nucleotides, the CDR3 is TGTGCCAGCAGCTTTGAGACAGGTGGGAGTGAACAACTGTTTTTT. It translates to CASSFETGGSEQLFF.

The rearrangement links TRBV19 to TRBJ2-3, with D possibly matching TRBD1 (5 bases). Germline CDR1 and CDR2: LNHDA and SQIVND (reference sequence). The ends were cut back, 2 bases at V and 2 bases at J, with 17 bases in the middle. The CDR3 has 17 amino acids. The CDR3 spells CASSIRGRGSHTDTQYF. The DNA for the CDR3 is TGTGCCAGTAGTATAAGAGGAAGGGGCAGCCACACAGATACGCAGTATTTT.

This clonotype came up many times. The chain couples TRBV6-5 to TRBJ1-1; D not resolved. Trimming shortened V by 0 bases and J by 0 bases, and 11 bases separated the two germline ends. Germline V gives CDR1 MNHEY, CDR2 SVGAGI. This CDR3 has 16 residues. Here the CDR3 DNA reads TGTGCCAGCAGTTACTCGGTCCCGCGCATGAACACTGAAGCTTTCTTT. Translated, it gives CASSYSVPRMNTEAFF.

This clonotype has a handful of counts. The V gene is TRBV6-2 or TRBV6-3, the J gene TRBJ1-5, with D unresolved. From germline, CDR1 is MNHEY and CDR2 SVGEGT. The CDR3 consists of 15 residues. V lost 6 bases, J lost 5 bases, and 17 bases lay in between. Here the CDR3 reads CASSPGLLMDQPQHF. CDR3 bases: TGTGCCAGCAGCCCGGGTCTCCTAATGGATCAGCCCCAGCATTTT.